Each of the 17 T cell receptor beta chains below was sequenced from the same sample in a study of T cells in women clearing cervical HPV infection. Libraries were prepared by immunoSEQ multiplex PCR; TCRdb keeps only in-frame clonotypes and omits some of them. Listed are 36,000 or so clones; around 3.5% falls within the top ten. Material for sequencing was blood buffy coat. These receptor sequences come from a woman aged 18 to 75 with a cervical HPV16 infection that either progressed to CIN3+ or cleared (not recorded which).

Details on this clone: The missing CDR3 end, 3 residues past where the read stops, is filled in from the germline J gene. This chain connects TRBV2 to TRBJ2-7, with a weak D call TRBD2 (6 bases). Germline V gene lookup returns CDR1 SNHLY and CDR2 FYNNEI. Trimming left V 6 bases short and J 5 bases short, with 17 bases between. The CDR3 extends over 14 amino acids. CDR3 in amino acids: CASRRLGGVDEQYF. The covered CDR3 bases are TGTGCCAGCAGGAGGCTGGGGGGAGTCGACGAG.

Comment on this clone: The read terminates 3 residues ahead of where the CDR3 ends, so the germline J gene completes it. The chain uses TRBV19 and TRBJ1-6; 8 bases match TRBD1. The CDR3 has 13 residues. CDR1 LNHDA and CDR2 SQIVND come from the germline V gene (reference sequence). The trim removed 6 bases at V and 8 bases at J, leaving 3 bases unmatched. CDR3 DNA (partial): TGTGCCAGTAGAGGACAGGGAGATTCACCC. Protein: CASRGQGDSP. The entire CDR3 protein reads CASRGQGDSPLHF.

A note on this clone: The CDR3 extends 3 residues past the end of the read, so its final part is completed from the germline J gene. The J gene is TRBJ2-1, the V gene TRBV19; the match to TRBD1 covers 10 bases. Germline values: CDR1 LNHDA, CDR2 SQIVND (reference sequence). After removal of 4 bases from V and 2 bases from J, the junction contained 8 bases not matched to a gene. The CDR3 has 17 residues. The CDR3 is CASSRRTGTGAYNEQFF. The sequenced part of the CDR3 DNA is TGTGCCAGTAGTAGAAGAACCGGGACAGGGGCCTACAATGAG.

Comments on this clone: The read halts 3 residues ahead of the CDR3 end, with the missing end drawn from the germline J gene. The chain couples TRBV7-6 to TRBJ2-1; D possibly uses TRBD1 or TRBD2 (5 bases each). The CDR3 is made up of 13 amino acids. CDR1 is SGHVS, CDR2 FNYEAQ, per germline. V shed 4 bases and J shed 5 bases, with 9 bases lying between them. The covered CDR3 bases are TGTGCCAGCAGCTGGGAGACAGACAATGAG. This codes for CASSWETDNE. The full CDR3 sequence reads CASSWETDNEQFF.

With respect to this clone: The read halts 3 residues ahead of the CDR3 end, with the missing end drawn from the germline J gene. This chain connects TRBV7-2 to TRBJ2-5; 9 bases align to TRBD2. The V gene's germline CDR1 is SGHTA and CDR2 FQGNSA. V lost 5 bases, J lost 5 bases, and 6 bases stayed unmatched. This CDR3 contains 14 residues. CDR3 loop: CASSPGLATETQYF. CDR3 DNA, as far as it was read: TGTGCCAGCAGCCCGGGACTAGCCACGGAGACC.

Details on this clone: A junction end diverges from the germline sequence, so it may reflect a read error. The read gets to within 3 residues of the CDR3 end, and the germline J gene fills in the rest. The rearrangement joins TRBV29-1 to TRBJ2-3; the match to TRBD2 covers 13 bases. Germline V gene lookup returns CDR1 SQVTM and CDR2 ANQGSEA. CDR3 length: 15 amino acids. CDR3 in amino acids: CSVEGTSGDAETQYF. CDR3 bases read: TGCAGCGTAGAAGGGACTAGCGGGGATGCAGAGACG.

About this clone itself: The read ends 3 residues shy of where the CDR3 ends; the end is completed using the germline J gene. The chain recombines TRBV28 with TRBJ1-2; D remains ambiguous. CDR3 size: 11 residues. The ends were cut back, 3 bases at V and 4 bases at J, with 3 bases in the middle. From germline, CDR1 is MDHEN and CDR2 SYDVKM. CDR3 DNA (partial): TGTGCCAGCAGTTTTCTCTATGGC. It encodes CASSFLYG. The whole CDR3 reads CASSFLYGYTF.

As concerns this clone: At one end, the junction sequence differs from germline, possibly due to a read error. The read ends 3 residues early relative to the CDR3; the germline J gene fills the gap. The V call is TRBV20-1, the J call TRBJ1-5, with 8 bases fitting TRBD1. The CDR3 is 14 residues long. The V gene's germline CDR1 is DFQATT and CDR2 SNEGSKA (reference sequence). The CDR3: CSARDRGSNQPQHF. The part of the CDR3 DNA that was read is TGCAGTGCAAGAGACAGGGGAAGCAATCAGCCC.

Concerning this clone: The read comes to an end 3 residues before the CDR3 does, leaving the germline J gene to fill in the end. V is TRBV7-9 and J is TRBJ2-7, with TRBD2 identical over 9 bases. The V gene's germline CDR1 is SEHNR and CDR2 FQNEAQ (reference sequence). This CDR3 comprises 13 residues. With V trimmed by 5 bases and J by 3 bases, 2 bases remained unmatched. The CDR3 bases that were read are TGTGCCAGCAGCCCAGCGGGAGGCTACGAG. It specifies CASSPAGGYE. The entire CDR3 protein is CASSPAGGYEQYF.

A remark on this clone: The sequence runs out 3 residues before the end of the CDR3; the remainder is reconstructed from the germline J gene. The J gene is TRBJ1-2, the V gene TRBV18, with TRBD1 as a possible D gene (5 bases). The CDR3 contains 17 residues. CDR1 and CDR2 (germline): KGHSH, LQKENI. CDR3 bases read: TGTGCCAGCTCGCGAGCTCCGGGACTAGCGGGAGCCTACGAC. This gives the protein CASSRAPGLAGAYD. The entire CDR3 protein is CASSRAPGLAGAYDYTF.

Points on this clone: The read terminates 3 residues ahead of where the CDR3 ends, so the germline J gene completes it. The chain has TRBV19 and TRBJ1-4; tentatively, D is TRBD1 (6 bases). The CDR3 is 15 residues long. V was pared by 7 bases and J by 8 bases, with 20 bases between. Germline CDR1 LNHDA, CDR2 SQIVND (reference sequence). The sequenced CDR3 bases are TGTGCCAGTACCGCGGCAGACCAACAGGGAGAAAAA. Amino acid sequence: CASTAADQQGEK. The complete CDR3 protein is CASTAADQQGEKLFF. Drawing the rest from reference TRBV19 and TRBJ1-4, the complete variable domain is DGGITQSPKYLFRKEGQNVTLSCEQNLNHDAMYWYRQDPGQGLRLIYYSQIVNDFQKGDIAEGYSVSREKKESFPLTVTSAQKNPTAFYLCASTAADQQGEKLFFGSGTQLSVL.

For this clone: Coverage ceases 3 residues before the CDR3 finishes, and the germline J gene fills in the end. The chain employs TRBV7-2 and TRBJ2-1; TRBD1 agrees at 8 bases. The CDR3 contains 15 residues. V lost 8 bases and J lost 2; bases outside the gene matches: 8. Per germline, CDR1 SGHTA and CDR2 FQGNSA. The CDR3 loop is CASYQQGEAYNEQFF. Incomplete CDR3 DNA: TGTGCCAGCTACCAACAGGGGGAAGCCTACAATGAG.

A note on this clone: Mismatch with germline at one junction end may stem from a read error. With the read ending 3 residues before the CDR3 end, the germline J gene is used to fill in that end. The chain combines TRBV7-9 with TRBJ2-5, with D perhaps matching TRBD2 (6 bases). This CDR3 spans 13 amino acids. Germline V gene lookup returns CDR1 SEHNR and CDR2 FQNEAQ (reference sequence). The part of the CDR3 DNA that was read is TGTACCAGCAGCCGGACTAACCAAGAGACC. Protein: CTSSRTNQET. The CDR3 in its entirety is CTSSRTNQETQYF.

Regarding this clone: One end of the junction is discordant with germline, which a read error may explain. The CDR3 is cut off 3 residues early in the read; its end comes from the germline J gene. The V and J genes are TRBV4-2 and TRBJ2-5, with 7 bases identical to TRBD2. Germline CDR1 reads LGHNA; CDR2 reads YNFKEQ. This CDR3 spans 16 amino acids. Partial CDR3 DNA: TGCGCCAGCAGCCAAGGAAATGGCGGGGGCCAAGAGACC. This encodes CASSQGNGGGQET. In full, the CDR3 is CASSQGNGGGQETQYF.

On this clone itself: The CDR3 end lies 3 residues beyond the end of the read and is filled in from the germline J gene. The J gene is TRBJ1-2, the V gene TRBV29-1, with 12 bases lining up with TRBD1. Germline V gene sequence: CDR1 SQVTM, CDR2 ANQGSEA. The CDR3 is made up of 15 amino acids. J was trimmed by 7 bases and V by 3 bases; bases with no gene match: 9. The sequenced part of the CDR3 DNA is TGCAGCGTTGAGGGGGACAGGGGGCGGGAAGTTGGC. Translation gives CSVEGDRGREVG. The entire CDR3 sequence reads CSVEGDRGREVGYTF.

With regard to this clone: The missing CDR3 end, 3 residues past where the read stops, is filled in from the germline J gene. The chain recombines TRBV18 with TRBJ2-7; 8 bases fit TRBD1. V was pared by 6 bases and J by 5 bases, with 3 bases of the junction left unmatched. The germline V gene has CDR1 KGHSH and CDR2 LQKENI. The CDR3 consists of 12 residues. CDR3 in amino acids: CASSQDRDEQYF. CDR3 bases read: TGTGCCAGCTCCCAGGACAGGGACGAG.

As regards this clone: The read ends 3 residues before the CDR3 terminus; that terminus is restored from the germline J gene. V gene TRBV19 combines with J gene TRBJ2-4, with D possibly being TRBD2 (6 bases). CDR1 and CDR2 (germline): LNHDA, SQIVND (reference sequence). This CDR3 has 14 amino acids. The V end lost 9 bases, the J end lost 0 bases, and 12 bases lay between the germline ends. Partial CDR3 DNA: TGTGCCAGCGGGGGTTTTCTAGCCAAAAACATT. Amino acids: CASGGFLAKNI. The CDR3, in full, reads CASGGFLAKNIQYF.